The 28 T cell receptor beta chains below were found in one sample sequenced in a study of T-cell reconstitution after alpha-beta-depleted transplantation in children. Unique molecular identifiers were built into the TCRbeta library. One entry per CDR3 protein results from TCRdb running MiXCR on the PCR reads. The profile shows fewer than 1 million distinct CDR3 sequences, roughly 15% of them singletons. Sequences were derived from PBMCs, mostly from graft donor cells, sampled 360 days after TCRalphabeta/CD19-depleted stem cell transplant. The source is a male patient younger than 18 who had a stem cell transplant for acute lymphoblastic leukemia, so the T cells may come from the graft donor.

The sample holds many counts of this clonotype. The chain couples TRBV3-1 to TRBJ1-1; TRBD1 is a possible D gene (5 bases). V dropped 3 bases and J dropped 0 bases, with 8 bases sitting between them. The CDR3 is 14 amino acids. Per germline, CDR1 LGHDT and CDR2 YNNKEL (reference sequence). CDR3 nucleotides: TGTGCCAGCAGCCACGGGGGTTTGAACACTGAAGCTTTCTTT. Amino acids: CASSHGGLNTEAFF.

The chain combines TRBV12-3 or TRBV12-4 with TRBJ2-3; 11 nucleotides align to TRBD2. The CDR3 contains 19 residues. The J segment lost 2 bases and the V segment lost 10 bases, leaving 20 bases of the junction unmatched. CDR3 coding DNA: TGTGCCATCTGTTTAAGTTTGGGTAGCGGGAGGGAGAACACAGATACGCAGTATTTT. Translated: CAICLSLGSGRENTDTQYF.

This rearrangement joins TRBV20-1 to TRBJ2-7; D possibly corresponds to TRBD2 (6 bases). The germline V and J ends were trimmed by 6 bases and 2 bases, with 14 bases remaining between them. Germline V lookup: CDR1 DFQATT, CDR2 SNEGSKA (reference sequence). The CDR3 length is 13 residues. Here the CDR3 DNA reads TGCAGTGCCGCCGGACTACCCACCTACGAGCAGTACTTC. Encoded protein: CSAAGLPTYEQYF.

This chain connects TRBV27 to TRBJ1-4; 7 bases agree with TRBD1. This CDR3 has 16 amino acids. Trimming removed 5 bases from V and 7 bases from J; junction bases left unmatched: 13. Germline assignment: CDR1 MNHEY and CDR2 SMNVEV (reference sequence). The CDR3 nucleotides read TGTGCCAGCAGTAGGGGATGGAGGGGGCAGTTTGAAAAACTGTTTTTT. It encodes CASSRGWRGQFEKLFF.

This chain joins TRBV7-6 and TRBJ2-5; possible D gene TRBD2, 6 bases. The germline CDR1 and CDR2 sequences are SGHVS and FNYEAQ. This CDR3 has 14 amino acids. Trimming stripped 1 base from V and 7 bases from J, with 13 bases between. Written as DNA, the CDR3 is TGTGCCAGCAGCTTAGTACTAGCCATGGGGACCCAGTACTTC. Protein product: CASSLVLAMGTQYF.

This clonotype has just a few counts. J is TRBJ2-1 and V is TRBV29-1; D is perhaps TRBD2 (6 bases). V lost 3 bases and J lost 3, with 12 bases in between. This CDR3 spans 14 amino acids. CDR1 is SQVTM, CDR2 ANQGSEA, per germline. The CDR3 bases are TGCAGCGTTGATCTCCGGGAGAACTACAATGAGCAGTTCTTC. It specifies CSVDLRENYNEQFF.

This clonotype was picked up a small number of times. The CDR3 coding sequence is TGTGCCAGCAGCGTCCGCCCCGAGGGGGCCGGGGAGCTGTTTTTT. Protein sequence: CASSVRPEGAGELFF. The chain uses TRBV7-9 and TRBJ2-2, with D tentatively TRBD1 (6 bases). Germline V gives CDR1 SEHNR, CDR2 FQNEAQ (reference sequence). V dropped 5 bases and J dropped 6 bases, with 16 bases sitting between them. The CDR3 contains 15 residues.

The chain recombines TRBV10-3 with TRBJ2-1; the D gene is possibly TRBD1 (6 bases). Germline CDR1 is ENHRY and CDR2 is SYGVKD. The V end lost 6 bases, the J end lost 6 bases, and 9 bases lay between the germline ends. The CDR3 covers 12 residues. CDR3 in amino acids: CAIRPQGNEQFF. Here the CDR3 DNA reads TGTGCCATCAGACCACAGGGCAATGAGCAGTTCTTC.

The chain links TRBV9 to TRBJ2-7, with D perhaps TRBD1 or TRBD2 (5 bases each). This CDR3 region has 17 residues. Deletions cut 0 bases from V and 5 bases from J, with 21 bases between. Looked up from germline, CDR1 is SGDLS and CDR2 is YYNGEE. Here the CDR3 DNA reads TGTGCCAGCAGCGTAGGTGGTGGGAGTGGGGCCCGGCACGAGCAGTACTTC. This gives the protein CASSVGGGSGARHEQYF.

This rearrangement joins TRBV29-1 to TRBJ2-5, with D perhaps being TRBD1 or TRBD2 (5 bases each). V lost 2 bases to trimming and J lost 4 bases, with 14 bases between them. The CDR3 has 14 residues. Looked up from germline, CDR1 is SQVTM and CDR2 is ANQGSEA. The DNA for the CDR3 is TGCAGCGTTGAATGGTGGGGGACCCTAGAGACCCAGTACTTC. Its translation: CSVEWWGTLETQYF.

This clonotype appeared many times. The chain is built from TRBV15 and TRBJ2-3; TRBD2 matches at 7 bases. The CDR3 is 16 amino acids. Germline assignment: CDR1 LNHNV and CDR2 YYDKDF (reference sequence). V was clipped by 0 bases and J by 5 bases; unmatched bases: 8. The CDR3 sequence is CATSRDGLVERDTQYF. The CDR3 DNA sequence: TGTGCCACCAGCAGAGATGGACTAGTCGAACGAGATACGCAGTATTTT.

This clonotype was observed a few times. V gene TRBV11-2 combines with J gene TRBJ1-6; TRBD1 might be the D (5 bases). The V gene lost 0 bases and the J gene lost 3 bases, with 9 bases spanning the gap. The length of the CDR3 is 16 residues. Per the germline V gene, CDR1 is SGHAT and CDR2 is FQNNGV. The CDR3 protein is CASSLDEGHYNSPLHF. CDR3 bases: TGTGCCAGCAGCTTAGATGAGGGGCACTATAATTCACCCCTCCACTTT.

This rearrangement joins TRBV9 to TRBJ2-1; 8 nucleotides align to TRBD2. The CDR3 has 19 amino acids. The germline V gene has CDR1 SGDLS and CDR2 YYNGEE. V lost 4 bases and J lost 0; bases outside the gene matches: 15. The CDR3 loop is CASSPRTSIFRSSYNEQFF. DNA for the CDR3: TGTGCCAGCAGCCCCCGGACTAGCATTTTTAGGAGCTCCTACAATGAGCAGTTCTTC.

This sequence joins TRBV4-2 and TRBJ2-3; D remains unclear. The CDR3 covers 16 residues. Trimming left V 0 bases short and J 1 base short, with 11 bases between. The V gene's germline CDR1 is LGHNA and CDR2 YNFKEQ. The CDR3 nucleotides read TGTGCCAGCAGCCAAGATAGTGGGTACGGCACAGATACGCAGTATTTT. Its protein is CASSQDSGYGTDTQYF.

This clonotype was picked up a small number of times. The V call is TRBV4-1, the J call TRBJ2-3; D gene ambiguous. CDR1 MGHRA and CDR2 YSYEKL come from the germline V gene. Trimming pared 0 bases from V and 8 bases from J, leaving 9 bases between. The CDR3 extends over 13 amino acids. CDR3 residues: CASSQEAPSTQYF. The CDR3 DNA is TGCGCCAGCAGCCAAGAAGCCCCGAGTACGCAGTATTTT.

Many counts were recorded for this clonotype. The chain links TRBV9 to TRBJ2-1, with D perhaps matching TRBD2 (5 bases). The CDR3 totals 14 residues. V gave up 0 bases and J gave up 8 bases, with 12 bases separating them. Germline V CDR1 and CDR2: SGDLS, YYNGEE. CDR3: CASSVEASRDEQFF. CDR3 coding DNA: TGTGCCAGCAGCGTAGAAGCTAGCCGGGATGAGCAGTTCTTC.

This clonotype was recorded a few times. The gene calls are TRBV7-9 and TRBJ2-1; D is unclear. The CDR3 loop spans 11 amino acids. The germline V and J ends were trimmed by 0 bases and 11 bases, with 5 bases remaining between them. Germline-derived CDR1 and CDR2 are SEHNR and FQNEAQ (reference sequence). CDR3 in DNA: TGTGCCAGCAGCTTAGCCCTTAAGCAGTTCTTC. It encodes CASSLALKQFF.

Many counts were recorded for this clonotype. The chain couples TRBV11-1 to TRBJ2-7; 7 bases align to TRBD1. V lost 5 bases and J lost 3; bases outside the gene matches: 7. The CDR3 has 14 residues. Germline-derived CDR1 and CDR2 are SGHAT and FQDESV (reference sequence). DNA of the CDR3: TGTGCCAGCAGCCCCCCCGACAGGGACTACGAGCAGTACTTC. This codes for CASSPPDRDYEQYF.

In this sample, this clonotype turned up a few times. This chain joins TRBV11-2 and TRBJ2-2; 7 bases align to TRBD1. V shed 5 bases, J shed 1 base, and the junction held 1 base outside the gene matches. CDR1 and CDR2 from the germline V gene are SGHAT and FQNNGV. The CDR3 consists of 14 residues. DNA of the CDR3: TGTGCCAGCAGCGGACAGGTGAACACCGGGGAGCTGTTTTTT. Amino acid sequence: CASSGQVNTGELFF. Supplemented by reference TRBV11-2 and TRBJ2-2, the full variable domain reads EAGVAQSPRYKIIEKRQSVAFWCNPISGHATLYWYQQILGQGPKLLIQFQNNGVVDDSQLPKDRFSAERLKGVDSTLKIQPAKLEDSAVYLCASSGQVNTGELFFGEGSRLTVL.

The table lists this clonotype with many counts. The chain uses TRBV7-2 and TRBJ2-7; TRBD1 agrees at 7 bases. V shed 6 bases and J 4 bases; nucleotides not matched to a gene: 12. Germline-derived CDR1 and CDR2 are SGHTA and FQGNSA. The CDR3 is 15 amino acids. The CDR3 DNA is TGTGCCAGCAGACCCAGTCCCAGGACAGGTTACGAGCAGTACTTC. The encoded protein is CASRPSPRTGYEQYF.

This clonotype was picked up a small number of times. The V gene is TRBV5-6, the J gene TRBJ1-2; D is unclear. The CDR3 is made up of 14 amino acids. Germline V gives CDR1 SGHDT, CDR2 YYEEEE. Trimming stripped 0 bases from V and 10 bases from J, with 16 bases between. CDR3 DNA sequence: TGTGCCAGCAGCTTGGGGGTAGGGAAGATTGACTACACCTTC. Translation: CASSLGVGKIDYTF.

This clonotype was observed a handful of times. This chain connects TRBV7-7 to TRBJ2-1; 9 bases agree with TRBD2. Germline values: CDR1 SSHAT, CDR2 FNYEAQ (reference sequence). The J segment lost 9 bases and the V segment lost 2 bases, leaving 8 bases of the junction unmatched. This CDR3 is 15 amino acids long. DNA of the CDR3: TGTGCCAGCAGCTTACAACCTAGCGGGAAGTCTGAGCAGTTCTTC. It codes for CASSLQPSGKSEQFF.

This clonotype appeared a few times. The CDR3 sequence: CSVERGAGKFF. The CDR3 DNA reads TGCAGCGTTGAAAGGGGAGCGGGAAAGTTCTTC. J is TRBJ2-1 and V is TRBV29-1; 7 bases map to TRBD2. CDR3 length: 11 amino acids. Unmatched junction bases numbered 6, after V lost 2 bases and J lost 14 bases. Germline-derived CDR1 and CDR2 are SQVTM and ANQGSEA.

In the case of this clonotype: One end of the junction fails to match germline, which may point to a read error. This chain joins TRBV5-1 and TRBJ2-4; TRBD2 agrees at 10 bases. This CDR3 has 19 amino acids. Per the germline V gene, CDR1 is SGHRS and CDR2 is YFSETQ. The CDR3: CASRTYGGTSDFAKNIRYF. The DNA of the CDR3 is TGCGCCAGCAGAACTTACGGCGGGACTAGCGATTTTGCCAAAAACATTCGGTACTTC. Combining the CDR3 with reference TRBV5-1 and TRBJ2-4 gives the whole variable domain KAGVTQTPRYLIKTRGQQVTLSCSPISGHRSVSWYQQTPGQGLQFLFEYFSETQRNKGNFPGRFSGRQFSNSRSEMNVSTLELGDSALYLCASRTYGGTSDFAKNIRYFGAGTRLSVL.

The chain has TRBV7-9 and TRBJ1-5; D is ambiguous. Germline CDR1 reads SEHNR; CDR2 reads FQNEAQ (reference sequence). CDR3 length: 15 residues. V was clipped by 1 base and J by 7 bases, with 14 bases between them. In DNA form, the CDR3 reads TGTGCCAGCAGCTTAGGGGGTGGAGTTGGACAGCCCCAGCATTTT. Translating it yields CASSLGGGVGQPQHF. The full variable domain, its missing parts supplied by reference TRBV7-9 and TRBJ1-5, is DTGVSQNPRHKITKRGQNVTFRCDPISEHNRLYWYRQTLGQGPEFLTYFQNEAQLEKSRLLSDRFSAERPKGSFSTLEIQRTEQGDSAMYLCASSLGGGVGQPQHFGDGTRLSIL.

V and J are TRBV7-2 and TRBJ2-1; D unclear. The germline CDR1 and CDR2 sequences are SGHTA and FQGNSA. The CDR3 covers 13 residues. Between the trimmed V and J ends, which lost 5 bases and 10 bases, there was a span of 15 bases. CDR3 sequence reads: CASSQSGWWEQFF. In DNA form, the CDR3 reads TGTGCCAGCAGCCAAAGTGGGTGGTGGGAGCAGTTCTTC.

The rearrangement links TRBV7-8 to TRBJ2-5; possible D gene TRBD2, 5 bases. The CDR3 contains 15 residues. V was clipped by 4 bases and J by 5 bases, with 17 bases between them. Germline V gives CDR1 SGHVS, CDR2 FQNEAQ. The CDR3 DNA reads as TGTGCCAGCAGCTCTGCGAGGGTGGTGTGGGAGACCCAGTACTTC. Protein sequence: CASSSARVVWETQYF.

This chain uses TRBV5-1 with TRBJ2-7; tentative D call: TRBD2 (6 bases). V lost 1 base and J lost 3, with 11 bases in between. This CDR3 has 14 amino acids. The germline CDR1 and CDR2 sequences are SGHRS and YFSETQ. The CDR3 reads CASSLNREYYEQYF. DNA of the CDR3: TGCGCCAGCAGCTTGAACCGGGAGTACTACGAGCAGTACTTC.